This note documents a single TCR beta chain sequence. This receptor's antigen is unknown. No quality values exist for individual bases; no much larger clone is one base distant. Bone marrow was sampled from every patient at the time of active disease. Ficoll-Hypaque density gradient centrifugation was used to isolate bone marrow mononuclear cells. Myeloma plasma cells were removed and CD138-negative cells were obtained by negative selection following labeling with CD138 magnetic microbeads on a MACS separator. Flow cytometry on an Attune NxT with CD138 antibodies was used to check the purity of the isolated cells. Total RNA was extracted with TRIzol reagent and quantified with a NanoDrop spectrophotometer. Paired RNA-seq and IR-seq were performed on the CD138-negative bone marrow sample of each patient. This specimen belongs to a study of read filtering for tumor transcriptome and immune sequencing (dated by TCRdb to 2020 to 2022). Turning to the overall study: The cohort had approximately 16 male and more than 11 female patients with a mean age of roughly 70 years, ranging from 47 to 80. A main aim was a read-filtering strategy for immune repertoire data, specifically whether clonotypes supported by a single read should be removed. After DNase treatment, whole-transcriptome libraries were prepared with the TruSeq RNA Access Library Prep Kit. TCR-region mapped reads per sample ranged from about 4 to 10.27 million with IR-seq versus only about 85 to 1273 with RNA-seq. The study compared TCR repertoires from targeted immune repertoire sequencing and bulk whole-transcriptome sequencing run on the same bone marrow samples. Under revised international staging, eight or nine patients fell into R-ISS I, 15 or so into R-ISS II and over five into R-ISS III.

The V end gives up 3 bases and the J end 2 bases, leaving 7 bases in the junction not matched to a gene. The CDR3 measures 16 amino acids from cysteine to phenylalanine. Solely the CDR3 DNA is kept, with 48 bases framed from the first base. CDR1 and CDR2 (SGHKS, YYEKEE) derive from the germline V gene (reference sequence). TCR libraries were constructed from approximately 390 ng RNA using the Immunoverse kit, and molecular barcoded adaptors covering alpha/delta and beta/gamma chains were employed. TCR library preparation used the same RNA that was used for transcriptome sequencing. TCR libraries were sequenced on an Illumina HiSeq 4000 with 2 x 150 cycles. For the original study's pipeline: Using MiXCR, which included quality filtering and error correction, TCR reads were aligned to human V, D, J and C references and then assembled into CDR3 clonotypes. The tcR package in R was used to analyze clonotype counts and gene usage diversity. For inspection of raw mapping reads, RNA-seq reads were mapped by STAR aligner version 2.5.3a onto GRCh37 of the human genome. To test how sequencing depth affects detected clonotypes, IR-seq fastq files were randomly downsampled with Seqtk 1.3. TCRdb reworked the public reads: Q25 trimming with fastp, MiXCR clone assembly, productive beta chains retained. CDR3 protein duplicates are merged, each entry listing the most common genes and DNA. TCRdb's processing, not the authors', yielded these V and J calls. The sample yields 12,000 to 15,000 distinct CDR3 sequences; over 20% were counted once. The top ten hold 80% of the sample.

Points the paper makes about the study in general: Single-read clonotypes made up around 86% of clonotypes but only 3.5% to 4.5% of total reads in IR-seq, compared with approximately 70% of clonotypes and roughly 45% of reads in RNA-seq. Clonotypes were captured by IR-seq at much higher depth and more reliably than by RNA-seq, and smaller IR-seq throughput was sufficient for identification of most shared clonotypes. The sorted CD138-negative fraction was composed of a mixed bone marrow immune population rather than of purified T cells. The correlation between IR-seq and RNA-seq shared clonotype proportions rose when single-read clonotypes were removed.

Rearrangement joined TRBV5-5 to TRBJ2-3, and 9 bases in between align with TRBD2. The sample taken for sequencing was a population of CD138-negative cells sorted from bone marrow. Sample cell subset or site, as interpreted from the label and publication: bone marrow mononuclear cells depleted of CD138+ plasma/myeloma cells by negative magnetic selection. This TCR derives from a donor at least 40 years old with multiple myeloma. This receptor carries the CDR3 CASSSRIAGDTDTQYF. The sequenced DNA is TGTGCCAGCAGCTCCAGAATAGCGGGAGACACAGATACGCAGTATTTT.